The clone carrying this TCR beta chain was seen ten or more times. The junction and the germline gene differ at one end; a read error may be behind it. A patient was excluded if there was uncontrolled infection, other autoimmune disease, pregnancy or lactation. This entry belongs to a study of T cells in Graves' hyperthyroidism and ophthalmopathy. Germline CDR1 is SGHAT and CDR2 is FQDESV (reference sequence). The CDR3 is 14 amino acids. Amplified regions were TCR beta CDR3 sequences from RNA transcripts. The HTBI set primed first-round TCR CDR3 RT-PCR. TCRdb reprocessed the multiplex PCR reads via MiXCR and lists one record per CDR3 protein. This sample yields fewer than 750,000 distinct CDR3 sequences, of which approximately 15% are seen a single time; over 3.5% belongs to the top ten.

The rearrangement uses TRBV11-1 and TRBJ1-5, with D tentatively TRBD1 (5 bases). Sequenced: blood. The receptor's source is a middle-aged woman with Graves' ophthalmopathy. In DNA, the CDR3 is TGTGCCAGCAGCCCAGGGCCTAGCAGTCAGCCCCAGCATTTT. It yields the protein CASSPGPSSQPQHF.